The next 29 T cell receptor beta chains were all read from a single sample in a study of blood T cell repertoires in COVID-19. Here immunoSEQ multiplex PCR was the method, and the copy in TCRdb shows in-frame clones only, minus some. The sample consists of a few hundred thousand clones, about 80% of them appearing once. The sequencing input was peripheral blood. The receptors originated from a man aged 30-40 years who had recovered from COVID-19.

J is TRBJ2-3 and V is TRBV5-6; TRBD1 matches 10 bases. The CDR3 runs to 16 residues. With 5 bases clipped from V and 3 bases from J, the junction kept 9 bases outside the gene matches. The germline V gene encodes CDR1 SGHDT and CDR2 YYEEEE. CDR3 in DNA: TGTGCCAGCAGATTCATCGGGACAGGGGCGACAGATACGCAGTATTTT. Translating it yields CASRFIGTGATDTQYF.

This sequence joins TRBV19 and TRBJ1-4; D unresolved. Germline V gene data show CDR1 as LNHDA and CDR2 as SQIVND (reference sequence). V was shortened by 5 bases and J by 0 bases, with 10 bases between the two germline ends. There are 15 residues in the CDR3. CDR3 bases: TGTGCCAGTAGTGCCTTGGGCCCAACTAATGAAAAACTGTTTTTT. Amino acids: CASSALGPTNEKLFF.

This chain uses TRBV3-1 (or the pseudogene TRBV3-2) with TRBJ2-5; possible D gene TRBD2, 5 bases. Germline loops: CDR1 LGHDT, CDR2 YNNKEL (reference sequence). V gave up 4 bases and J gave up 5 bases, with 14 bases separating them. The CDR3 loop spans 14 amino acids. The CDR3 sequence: CASSPGPSLETQYF. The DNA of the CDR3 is TGTGCCAGCAGCCCCGGTCCTAGCTTGGAGACCCAGTACTTC.

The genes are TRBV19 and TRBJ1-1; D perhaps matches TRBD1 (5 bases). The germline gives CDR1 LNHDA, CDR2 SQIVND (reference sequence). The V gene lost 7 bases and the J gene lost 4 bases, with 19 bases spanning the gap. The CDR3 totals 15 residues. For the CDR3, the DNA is TGTGCCAGTACCCCTGGGGGGGGGAGGTCCACTGAAGCTTTCTTT. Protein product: CASTPGGGRSTEAFF.

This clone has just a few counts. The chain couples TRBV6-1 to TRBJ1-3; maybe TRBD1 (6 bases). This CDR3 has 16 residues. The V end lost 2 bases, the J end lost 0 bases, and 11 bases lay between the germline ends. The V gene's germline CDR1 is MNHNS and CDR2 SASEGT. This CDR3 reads CASSETGLDSGNTIYF. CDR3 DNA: TGTGCCAGCAGTGAAACAGGGTTGGACTCTGGAAACACCATATATTTT.

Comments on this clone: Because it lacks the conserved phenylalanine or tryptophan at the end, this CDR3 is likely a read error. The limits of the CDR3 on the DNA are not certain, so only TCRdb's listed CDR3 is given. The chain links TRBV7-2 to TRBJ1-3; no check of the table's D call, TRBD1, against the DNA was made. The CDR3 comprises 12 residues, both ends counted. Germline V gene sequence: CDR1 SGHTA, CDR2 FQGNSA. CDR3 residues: CASSLVFRGQGD.

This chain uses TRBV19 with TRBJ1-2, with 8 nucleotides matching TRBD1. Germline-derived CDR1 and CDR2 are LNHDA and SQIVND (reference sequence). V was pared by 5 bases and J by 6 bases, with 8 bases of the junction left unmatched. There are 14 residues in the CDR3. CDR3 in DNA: TGTGCCAGTAGTGGAAGACAGGGGCAGGATGGCTACACCTTC. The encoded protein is CASSGRQGQDGYTF.

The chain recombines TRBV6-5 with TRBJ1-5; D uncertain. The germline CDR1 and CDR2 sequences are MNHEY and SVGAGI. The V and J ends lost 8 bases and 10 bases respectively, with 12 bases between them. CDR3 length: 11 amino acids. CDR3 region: CASRMVGPQHF. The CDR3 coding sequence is TGTGCCAGCCGGATGGTGGGCCCCCAGCATTTT.

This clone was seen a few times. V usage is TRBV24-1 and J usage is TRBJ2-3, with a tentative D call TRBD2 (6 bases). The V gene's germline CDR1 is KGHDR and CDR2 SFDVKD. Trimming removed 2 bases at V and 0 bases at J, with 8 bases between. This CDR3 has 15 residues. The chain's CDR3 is CATSDSGTSTDTQYF. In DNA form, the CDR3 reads TGTGCCACCAGTGATTCCGGGACTAGCACAGATACGCAGTATTTT.

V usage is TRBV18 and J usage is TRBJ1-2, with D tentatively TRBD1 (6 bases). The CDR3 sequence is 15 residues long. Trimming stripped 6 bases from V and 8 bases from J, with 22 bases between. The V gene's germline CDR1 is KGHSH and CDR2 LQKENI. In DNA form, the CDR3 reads TGTGCCAGCTCTGAGACCAGGGGACCCAAGCAAGGCTACACCTTC. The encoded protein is CASSETRGPKQGYTF. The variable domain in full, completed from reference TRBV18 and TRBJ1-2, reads NAGVMQNPRHLVRRRGQEARLRCSPMKGHSHVYWYRQLPEEGLKFMVYLQKENIIDESGMPKERFSAEFPKEGPSILRIQQVVRGDSAAYFCASSETRGPKQGYTFGSGTRLTVV.

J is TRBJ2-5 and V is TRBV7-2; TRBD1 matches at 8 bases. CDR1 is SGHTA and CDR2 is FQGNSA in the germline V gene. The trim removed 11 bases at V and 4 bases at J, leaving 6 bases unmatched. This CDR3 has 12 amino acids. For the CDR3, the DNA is TGTGCCTGCTCCAGGGGGCGAGAGACCCAGTACTTC. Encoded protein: CACSRGRETQYF. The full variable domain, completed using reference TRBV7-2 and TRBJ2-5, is GAGVSQSPSNKVTEKGKDVELRCDPISGHTALYWYRQSLGQGLEFLIYFQGNSAPDKSGLPSDRFSAERTGGSVSTLTIQRTQQEDSAVYLCACSRGRETQYFGPGTRLLVL.

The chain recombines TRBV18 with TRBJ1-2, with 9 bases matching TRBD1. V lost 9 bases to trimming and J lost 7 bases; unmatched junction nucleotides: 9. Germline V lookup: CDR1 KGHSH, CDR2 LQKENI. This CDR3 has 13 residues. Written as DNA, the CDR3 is TGTGCCAGTGAACAGGGGGCTGCGAGTGGCTACACCTTC. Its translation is CASEQGAASGYTF.

The DNA of the CDR3 is TGCGCCAGCAGCGTTGCAACAGGTTATAGCAATCAGCCCCAGCATTTT. It specifies CASSVATGYSNQPQHF. V gene TRBV4-1 combines with J gene TRBJ1-5; D might be TRBD1 (5 bases). Per the germline V gene, CDR1 is MGHRA and CDR2 is YSYEKL. The germline V and J ends were trimmed by 5 bases and 0 bases, with 14 bases remaining between them. This CDR3 is built from 16 residues.

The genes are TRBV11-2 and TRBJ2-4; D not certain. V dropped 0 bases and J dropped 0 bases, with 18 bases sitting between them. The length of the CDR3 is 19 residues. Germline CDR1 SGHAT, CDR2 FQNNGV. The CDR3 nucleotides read TGTGCCAGCAGCTTAGATACGTCCATGTGGGCTCTAGCCAAAAACATTCAGTACTTC. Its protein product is CASSLDTSMWALAKNIQYF.

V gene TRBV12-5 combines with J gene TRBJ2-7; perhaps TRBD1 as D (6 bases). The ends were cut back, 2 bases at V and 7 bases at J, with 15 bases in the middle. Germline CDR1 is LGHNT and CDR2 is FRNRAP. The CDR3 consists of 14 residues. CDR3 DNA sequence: TGTGCTAGTGGTTTGCTCAGCAGGGGCGAAGAGCAGTACTTC. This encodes CASGLLSRGEEQYF.

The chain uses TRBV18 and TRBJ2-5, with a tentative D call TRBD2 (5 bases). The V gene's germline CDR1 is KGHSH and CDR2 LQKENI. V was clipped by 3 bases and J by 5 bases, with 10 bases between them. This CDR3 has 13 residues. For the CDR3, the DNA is TGTGCCAGCTCACCGGGTTCGGGGGAGACCCAGTACTTC. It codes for CASSPGSGETQYF.

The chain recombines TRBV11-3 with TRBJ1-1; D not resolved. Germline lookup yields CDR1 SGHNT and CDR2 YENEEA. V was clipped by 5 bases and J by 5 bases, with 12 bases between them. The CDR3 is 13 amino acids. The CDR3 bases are TGTGCCAGCAGCAGATTGGGCGGGACTGAAGCTTTCTTT. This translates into CASSRLGGTEAFF.

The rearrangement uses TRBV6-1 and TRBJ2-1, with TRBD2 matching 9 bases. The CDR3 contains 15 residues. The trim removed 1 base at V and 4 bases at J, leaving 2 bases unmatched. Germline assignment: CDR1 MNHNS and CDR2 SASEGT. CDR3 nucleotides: TGTGCCAGCAGTGAAGATACTAGCGGGTACAATGAGCAGTTCTTC. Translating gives CASSEDTSGYNEQFF.

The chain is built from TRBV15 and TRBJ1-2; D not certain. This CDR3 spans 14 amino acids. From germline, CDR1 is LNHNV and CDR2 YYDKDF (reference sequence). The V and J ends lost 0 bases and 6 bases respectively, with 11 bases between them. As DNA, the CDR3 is TGTGCCACCAGCAGAGATACGGGGTCGGATGGCTACACCTTC. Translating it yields CATSRDTGSDGYTF.

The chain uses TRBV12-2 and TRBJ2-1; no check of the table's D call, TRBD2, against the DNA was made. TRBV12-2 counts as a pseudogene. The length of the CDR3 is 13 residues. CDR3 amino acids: CASRFSSYNEQFF. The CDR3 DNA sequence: TGTGCAAGTCGCTTTAGCTCCTACAATGAGCAGTTCTTC.

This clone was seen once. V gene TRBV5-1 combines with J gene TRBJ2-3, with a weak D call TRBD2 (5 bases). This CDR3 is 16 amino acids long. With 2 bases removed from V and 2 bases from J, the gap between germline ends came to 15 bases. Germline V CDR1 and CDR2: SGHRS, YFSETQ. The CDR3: CASSLRWLASTDTQYF. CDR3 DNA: TGCGCCAGCAGCTTACGGTGGCTAGCTTCCACAGATACGCAGTATTTT.

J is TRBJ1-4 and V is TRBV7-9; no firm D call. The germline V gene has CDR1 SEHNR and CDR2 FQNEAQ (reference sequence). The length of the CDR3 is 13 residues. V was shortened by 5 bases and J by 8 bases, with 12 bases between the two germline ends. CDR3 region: CASSLDAGEKLFF. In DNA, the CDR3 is TGTGCCAGCAGCCTCGACGCGGGAGAAAAACTGTTTTTT.

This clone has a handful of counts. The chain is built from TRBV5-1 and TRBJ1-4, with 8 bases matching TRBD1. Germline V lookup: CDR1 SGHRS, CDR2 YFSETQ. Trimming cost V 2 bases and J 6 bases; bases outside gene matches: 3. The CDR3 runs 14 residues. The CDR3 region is CASSLTGGHEKLFF. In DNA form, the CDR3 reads TGCGCCAGCAGCTTAACAGGGGGACATGAAAAACTGTTTTTT. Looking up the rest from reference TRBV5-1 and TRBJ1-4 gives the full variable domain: KAGVTQTPRYLIKTRGQQVTLSCSPISGHRSVSWYQQTPGQGLQFLFEYFSETQRNKGNFPGRFSGRQFSNSRSEMNVSTLELGDSALYLCASSLTGGHEKLFFGSGTQLSVL.

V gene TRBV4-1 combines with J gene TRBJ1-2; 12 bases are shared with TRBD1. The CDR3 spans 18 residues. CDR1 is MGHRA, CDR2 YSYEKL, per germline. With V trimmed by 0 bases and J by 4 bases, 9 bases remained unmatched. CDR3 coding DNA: TGCGCCAGCAGCCAAGACTTTAGGGACAGGGGGCTTGGCTATGGCTACACCTTC. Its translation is CASSQDFRDRGLGYGYTF.

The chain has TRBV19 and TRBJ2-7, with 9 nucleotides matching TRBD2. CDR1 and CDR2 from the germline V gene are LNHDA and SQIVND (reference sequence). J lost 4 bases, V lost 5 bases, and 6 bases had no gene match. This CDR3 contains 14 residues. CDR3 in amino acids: CASSVVAGEYEQYF. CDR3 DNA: TGTGCCAGTAGTGTCGTAGCGGGGGAATACGAGCAGTACTTC.

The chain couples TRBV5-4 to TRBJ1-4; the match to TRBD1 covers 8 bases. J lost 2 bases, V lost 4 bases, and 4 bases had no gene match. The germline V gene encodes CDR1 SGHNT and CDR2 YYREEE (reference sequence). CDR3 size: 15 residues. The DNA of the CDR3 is TGTGCCAGCAGCGTTCGACAGGGGACTAATGAAAAACTGTTTTTT. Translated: CASSVRQGTNEKLFF.

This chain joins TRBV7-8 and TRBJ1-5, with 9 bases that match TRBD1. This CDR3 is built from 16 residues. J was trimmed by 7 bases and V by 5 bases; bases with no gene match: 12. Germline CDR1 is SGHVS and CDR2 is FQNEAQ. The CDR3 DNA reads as TGTGCCAGCAGCGCAAATACAGGGGGCGCAGGGCAGCCCCAGCATTTT. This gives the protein CASSANTGGAGQPQHF.

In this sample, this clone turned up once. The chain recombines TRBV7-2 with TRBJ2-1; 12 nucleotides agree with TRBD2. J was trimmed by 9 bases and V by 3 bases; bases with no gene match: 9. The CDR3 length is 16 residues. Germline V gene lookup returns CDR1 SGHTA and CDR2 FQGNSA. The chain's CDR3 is CASSLGLAGGPTEQFF. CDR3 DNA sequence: TGTGCCAGCAGCTTGGGGCTAGCGGGGGGGCCCACTGAGCAGTTCTTC.

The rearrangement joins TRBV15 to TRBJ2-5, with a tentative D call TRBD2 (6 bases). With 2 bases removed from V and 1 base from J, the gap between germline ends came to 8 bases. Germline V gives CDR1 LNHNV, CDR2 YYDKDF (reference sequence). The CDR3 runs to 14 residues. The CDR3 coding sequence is TGTGCCACCAGCAGACTCGGGGGCCAAGAGACCCAGTACTTC. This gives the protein CATSRLGGQETQYF.